A selection of T cell receptor beta chains follows, all from one sample in a study of T cells after yellow fever vaccination. One entry per CDR3 protein, called by TCRdb with MiXCR from the 5' RACE reads. The sample lists a few hundred thousand distinct CDR3 sequences; roughly 6.8% were seen once. Specimen: CD4+ T cells sorted from PBMCs, collected on the day of the yellow fever booster vaccination. These TCRs come from a man aged 30 to 45 who received the YFV17D yellow fever vaccine. CDR3s include the opening cysteine and the closing phenylalanine or tryptophan. The order of the fields is CDR3 length, D gene, V gene, clone size, J gene, CDR3 DNA, CDR3 protein. The D gene is left open where the match is weak. Some rows mark clone size as missing; the rest say once, few, many or name a class of expanded clone.

15,.,TRBV27,few,TRBJ2-7,TGTGCCAGCCGACCAGGACAGGGAGGGTCCTACGAGCAGTACTTC,CASRPGQGGSYEQYF
12,.,TRBV10-2,.,TRBJ1-2,TGCGCCAGCCGGACCAACGTTTTTGGCTACACCTTC,CASRTNVFGYTF
15,.,TRBV12-3/TRBV12-4,many,TRBJ2-7,TGTGCCAGCAGTATTGACGGCCTCGTCTCCTACGAGCAGTACTTC,CASSIDGLVSYEQYF
14,TRBD1,TRBV20-1,many,TRBJ1-5,TGCAGTGCTAGGCCGGGACAGGGGTATCAGCCCCAGCATTTT,CSARPGQGYQPQHF
14,TRBD1,TRBV10-3,.,TRBJ1-3,TGTGCCATCAGCGCGACAGGGGGTAGTAACACCATATATTTT,CAISATGGSNTIYF
15,.,TRBV7-9,few,TRBJ1-5,TGTGCCAGCAGCCCCCTGGGCAGTAGCAATCAGCCCCAGCATTTT,CASSPLGSSNQPQHF
13,.,TRBV20-1,few,TRBJ1-1,TGCAGTGCATCCAGGACAGCGAACACTGAAGCTTTCTTT,CSASRTANTEAFF
12,.,TRBV7-2,many,TRBJ1-2,TGTGCCAGCAGCACAGGGTTACATGGCTACACCTTC,CASSTGLHGYTF
14,.,TRBV5-6,few,TRBJ2-7,TGTGCCAGCAGCTTGGATAGAGGGCTGGGCGAGCAGTACTTC,CASSLDRGLGEQYF
16,TRBD2,TRBV5-1,few,TRBJ2-5,TGCGCCAGCAGCTTGGCCGCCACTAGCGACCAAGAGACCCAGTACTTC,CASSLAATSDQETQYF
13,.,TRBV20-1,few,TRBJ1-2,TGCAGTGCGAGTCTACTAAGCCCCTATGGCTACACCTTC,CSASLLSPYGYTF
13,.,TRBV20-1,few,TRBJ1-5,TGCAGTGCAAACCGGGACGGGAGGCAGCCCCAGCATTTT,CSANRDGRQPQHF
16,TRBD2,TRBV4-2,.,TRBJ2-1,TGTGCCAGCAGCCAAGACAGCGGGAGGAGTGGAAATGAGCAGTTCTTC,CASSQDSGRSGNEQFF
14,.,TRBV7-2,.,TRBJ1-6,TGTGCCAGCAGCTTGACCATTTATAATTCACCCCTCCACTTT,CASSLTIYNSPLHF
17,TRBD1,TRBV4-3,few,TRBJ2-7,TGCGCCAGCAGCCAAGATCTGGGACAGAGAGCGAACTACGAGCAGTACTTC,CASSQDLGQRANYEQYF
13,.,TRBV11-3,.,TRBJ2-7,TGTGCCAGCTGTCAGCAGAGGGACTCCGAGCAGTACTTC,CASCQQRDSEQYF
13,.,TRBV29-1,many,TRBJ1-2,TGCAGCGTTGGAGGGGGGGAGGGCTATGGCTACACCTTC,CSVGGGEGYGYTF
12,.,TRBV4-3,.,TRBJ1-2,TGCGCCAGCAGCCAAGACGGGTATGGCTACACCTTC,CASSQDGYGYTF
17,.,TRBV4-3,few,TRBJ2-1,TGCGCCAGCAGCCTCTCAGTTCGAGGGAGGACATACAATGAGCAGTTCTTC,CASSLSVRGRTYNEQFF
15,TRBD2,TRBV7-9,few,TRBJ2-1,TGTGCCAGCAGAAAAGGACTAGCGGCGGGCAATGAGCAGTTCTTC,CASRKGLAAGNEQFF
13,.,TRBV5-1,many,TRBJ2-1,TGCGCCAGCAGCTTGGGGCTTTACAATGAGCAGTTCTTC,CASSLGLYNEQFF
20,TRBD2,TRBV27,few,TRBJ2-1,TGTGCCAGCAGTTTATTACCCCAGGTGCGCGCGGGAGTGGTCTACAATGAGCAGTTCTTC,CASSLLPQVRAGVVYNEQFF
15,TRBD2,TRBV19,.,TRBJ2-7,TGTGCCAGTAGTAATAGCGGGAGGTCCTCCTACGAGCAGTACTTC,CASSNSGRSSYEQYF
12,TRBD2,TRBV27,many,TRBJ2-1,TGTGCCAGCAGTATAAATAGCGGGACTCTGTTCTTC,CASSINSGTLFF
15,.,TRBV2,few,TRBJ1-2,TGTGCCAGCAGACCGACAGCCTGGCTGCGATATGGCTACACCTTC,CASRPTAWLRYGYTF
8,.,TRBV20-1,.,TRBJ1-2,TGCAGTGGTCGGGGCTACACCTTC,CSGRGYTF
14,TRBD2,TRBV29-1,many,TRBJ2-7,TGCAGCGTTGAGGTTAGCGGGAGGGCCTACGAGCAGTACTTC,CSVEVSGRAYEQYF
13,.,TRBV5-6,few,TRBJ1-1,TGTGCCAGCAGCGGAACGGTCCCCACTGAAGCTTTCTTT,CASSGTVPTEAFF
17,.,TRBV27,many,TRBJ2-7,TGTGCCAGCAGCATATCGGTATTGGCGCCCTATACCTACGAGCAGTACTTC,CASSISVLAPYTYEQYF
14,.,TRBV6-1,many,TRBJ2-6,TGTGCCAGCAGCTCTACAGGTGGGGCCAACGTCCTGACTTTC,CASSSTGGANVLTF
15,.,TRBV10-2,.,TRBJ1-5,TGCGCCAGCAGTGCTGACAATTATAGCAATCAGCCCCAGCATTTT,CASSADNYSNQPQHF
15,TRBD2,TRBV10-3,many,TRBJ2-1,TGTGCCATCAGTGAGCCGGCCGGGGGGGGCGGTGAGCAGTTCTTC,CAISEPAGGGGEQFF
14,.,TRBV12-3/TRBV12-4,few,TRBJ1-1,TGTGCCAGCATTAAGGACAGATCGAACACTGAAGCTTTCTTT,CASIKDRSNTEAFF
15,TRBD2,TRBV5-4,.,TRBJ2-1,TGTGCCAGCAGCTTGATGGCGGGAGCGAACAATGAGCAGTTCTTC,CASSLMAGANNEQFF
16,TRBD2,TRBV6-5,.,TRBJ2-5,TGTGCCAGCAGCCCCGGACTAGCGGGAATAGAAGAGACCCAGTACTTC,CASSPGLAGIEETQYF
13,.,TRBV5-4,few,TRBJ2-3,TGTGCCAGCAGTGGACAGCTCACAGATACGCAGTATTTT,CASSGQLTDTQYF
11,.,TRBV12-3/TRBV12-4,few,TRBJ1-5,TGTGCCAGCAGGTCGGGGGGGCCCCAGCATTTT,CASRSGGPQHF
14,.,TRBV6-2/TRBV6-3,few,TRBJ2-7,TGTGCCAGCAGTCAAAATACCCTCACTACGGTGCAGTACTTC,CASSQNTLTTVQYF
10,.,TRBV28,.,TRBJ2-7,TGTGCCACCGTTGGATACGAGCAGTACTTC,CATVGYEQYF
14,.,TRBV12-3/TRBV12-4,many,TRBJ2-3,TGTGCCAGCGCAGAGGGACACGGGGTAGATACGCAGTATTTT,CASAEGHGVDTQYF
13,.,TRBV28,many,TRBJ1-2,TGTGCCAGCACCATCCCCGAAGGGTTTGGCTACACCTTC,CASTIPEGFGYTF
15,.,TRBV7-2,many,TRBJ2-5,TGTGCCAGCAGCTTAGAAGGGGTGAGAGGAGAGACCCAGTACTTC,CASSLEGVRGETQYF
14,.,TRBV5-6,many,TRBJ2-7,TGTGCCAGCAGCTTGACGCCGGAAACCTACGAGCAGTACTTC,CASSLTPETYEQYF
16,TRBD2,TRBV20-1,many,TRBJ2-3,TGCAGTGCTATCCCCCCGGGACTAGCGAAGGCAGATACGCAGTATTTT,CSAIPPGLAKADTQYF
17,.,TRBV6-5,.,TRBJ1-6,TGTGCCAGCAGTTACACCCAAAACAGGAAGGGGAATTCACCCCTCCACTTT,CASSYTQNRKGNSPLHF
11,.,TRBV20-1,.,TRBJ1-1,TGCAGTTTGGGGCTCAACACTGAAGCTTTCTTT,CSLGLNTEAFF
15,.,TRBV20-1,.,TRBJ2-7,TGCAGTGCTAGTTTACGGGGTAGGTCTCTGTATGAGCAGTACTTC,CSASLRGRSLYEQYF
16,.,TRBV5-1,.,TRBJ2-5,TGCGCCAGCAGCTCACGACAGACAGGCTCCCAAGAGACCCAGTACTTC,CASSSRQTGSQETQYF
14,.,TRBV5-1,few,TRBJ1-6,TGCGCCAGCAGCTTAGACATGTCAAGTCCACCCCTCCACTTT,CASSLDMSSPPLHF
15,.,TRBV30,.,TRBJ2-2,TGTGCCTGGAGTGTCAAGACTAAAATCACCGGGGAGCTGTTTTTT,CAWSVKTKITGELFF
14,TRBD1,TRBV7-2,few,TRBJ2-2,TGTGCCAGCAGGGGGACAGGGGGCGGCGGGGAGCTGTTTTTT,CASRGTGGGGELFF
11,.,TRBV12-5,many,TRBJ1-1,TGTGCTAGTGGTCCGCGGAGTGAAGCTTTCTTT,CASGPRSEAFF
13,TRBD2,TRBV10-2,few,TRBJ2-1,TGCGCCAGCGTCGGGACTAGCGGCGGTGAGCAGTTCTTC,CASVGTSGGEQFF